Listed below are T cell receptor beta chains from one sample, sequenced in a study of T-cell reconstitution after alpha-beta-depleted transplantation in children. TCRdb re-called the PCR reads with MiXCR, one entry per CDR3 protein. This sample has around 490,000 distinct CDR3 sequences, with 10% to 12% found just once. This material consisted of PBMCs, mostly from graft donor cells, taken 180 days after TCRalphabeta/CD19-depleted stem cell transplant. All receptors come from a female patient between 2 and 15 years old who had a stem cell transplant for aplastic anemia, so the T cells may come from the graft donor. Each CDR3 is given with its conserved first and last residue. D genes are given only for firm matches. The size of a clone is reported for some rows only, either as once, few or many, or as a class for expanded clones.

CASSSPSIDIQYF	TGTGCCAGCAGCTCTCCGTCCATAGACATTCAGTACTTC	TRBV7-9	TRBJ2-4	13	-	-
CASSHFGPGTVYNEQFF	TGCGCCAGCAGCCATTTCGGGCCGGGGACCGTTTACAATGAGCAGTTCTTC	TRBV5-1	TRBJ2-1	17	-	-
CASSLGPGGIRGYTF	TGTGCCAGCAGCTTAGGCCCAGGGGGCATACGAGGCTACACCTTC	TRBV7-6	TRBJ1-2	15	few	TRBD1
CASTRHENTEAFF	TGCGCCAGCACACGACATGAGAACACTGAAGCTTTCTTT	TRBV5-1	TRBJ1-1	13	-	-
CASSARLAGFNEQYF	TGCGCCAGCAGCGCTAGACTAGCGGGATTTAACGAGCAGTACTTC	TRBV5-1	TRBJ2-7	15	-	TRBD2
CASRPPSGQGHNEQFF	TGTGCCAGCAGGCCCCCGTCCGGACAGGGACACAATGAGCAGTTCTTC	TRBV6-1	TRBJ2-1	16	-	TRBD1
CASSHPTGANVLTF	TGTGCCAGCAGTCACCCCACTGGGGCCAACGTCCTGACTTTC	TRBV28	TRBJ2-6	14	few	-
CAIRKPGAGSYNEQFF	TGTGCCATCAGGAAACCGGGGGCCGGGTCCTACAATGAGCAGTTCTTC	TRBV10-3	TRBJ2-1	16	-	-
CASSLGPGGDFFSYNEQFF	TGTGCCAGTAGCCTGGGGCCAGGGGGCGACTTTTTCTCCTACAATGAGCAGTTCTTC	TRBV19	TRBJ2-1	19	few	TRBD1
CATSDKGSPLLSGYTF	TGTGCCACCAGTGATAAAGGCTCTCCTCTACTATCTGGCTACACCTTC	TRBV24-1	TRBJ1-2	16	-	-
CASSQALDRNEQFF	TGTGCCAGCAGCCAAGCATTGGACAGGAATGAGCAGTTCTTC	TRBV4-2	TRBJ2-1	14	few	TRBD1
CASSQGEGLEAFF	TGTGCCAGCAGTCAAGGGGAAGGCCTTGAAGCTTTCTTT	TRBV7-6	TRBJ1-1	13	-	-
CAWSGGGYGYTF	TGTGCCTGGAGTGGAGGGGGGTATGGCTACACCTTC	TRBV30	TRBJ1-2	12	-	-
CASSFGRGQGVYEQYF	TGTGCCAGCAGCTTCGGTCGGGGACAGGGGGTCTACGAGCAGTACTTC	TRBV7-2	TRBJ2-7	16	few	TRBD1
CASTPTLLSGYTF	TGTGCCAGCACCCCGACACTCCTTAGTGGCTACACCTTC	TRBV28	TRBJ1-2	13	-	-
CAISGGQEQETQYF	TGTGCCATCAGTGGTGGACAGGAGCAAGAGACCCAGTACTTC	TRBV10-3	TRBJ2-5	14	-	TRBD1
CASSLVGTRIWGEQYF	TGTGCCAGCAGTTTAGTTGGGACGAGGATTTGGGGCGAGCAGTACTTC	TRBV12-3/TRBV12-4	TRBJ2-7	16	few	-
CSATGPPSGKLFF	TGCAGTGCTACGGGTCCGCCGTCGGGAAAACTGTTTTTT	TRBV20-1	TRBJ1-4	13	-	-
CATSRDEREGYNEQFF	TGTGCCACCAGCAGAGATGAGCGGGAGGGTTACAATGAGCAGTTCTTC	TRBV15	TRBJ2-1	16	-	TRBD2
CASSIQGPTEAFF	TGTGCCAGCAGTATACAGGGTCCCACTGAAGCTTTCTTT	TRBV28	TRBJ1-1	13	-	-
CASSPRDRGPNTGELFF	TGTGCCAGCAGCCCTCGGGACAGGGGGCCGAACACCGGGGAGCTGTTTTTT	TRBV7-9	TRBJ2-2	17	-	TRBD1
CASSFTGAGANVLTF	TGTGCCAGCAGCTTCACAGGGGCCGGGGCCAACGTCCTGACTTTC	TRBV5-5	TRBJ2-6	15	many	TRBD1
CASRRDRDSLMNTEAFF	TGTGCCAGCAGAAGGGACAGGGACTCTCTCATGAACACTGAAGCTTTCTTT	TRBV6-2/TRBV6-3	TRBJ1-1	17	-	TRBD1
CASSLNPEAGEPWSREQYF	TGTGCCAGCAGCTTAAACCCAGAAGCGGGAGAGCCTTGGTCTAGGGAGCAGTACTTC	TRBV11-1	TRBJ2-7	19	-	TRBD2
CASSPRGFVQPQHF	TGTGCCAGCAGCCCCAGGGGGTTCGTCCAGCCCCAGCATTTT	TRBV12-3/TRBV12-4	TRBJ1-5	14	once	TRBD1
CASSFFSPLAGVLGNEQFF	TGTGCCAGCAGTTTCTTTTCCCCACTAGCGGGAGTGCTTGGCAATGAGCAGTTCTTC	TRBV12-3/TRBV12-4	TRBJ2-1	19	-	TRBD2